A selection of T cell receptor beta chains follows, all from one sample in a study of cytomegalovirus exposure and HLA in healthy donors. TCRdb keeps only in-frame clones here, not all; method: immunoSEQ multiplex PCR. The sample has around 90,000 clones, roughly 80% seen once. Sequences were obtained from PBMCs. The receptors were gathered from a human donor in good health. Each CDR3 is given with its conserved first and last residue. A D gene is named only where the DNA matches it firmly. Where a row states a size, it is once, few, many or the class of an expanded clone; other rows omit it.

TRBJ1-4 TRBV27 TRBD1 - CASSSPGGSNEKLFF TGTGCCAGCAGTTCACCAGGGGGATCCAATGAAAAACTGTTTTTT
TRBJ1-2 TRBV12-5 - - CASGLEIQGNGYTF TGTGCTAGTGGTTTGGAAATCCAGGGGAATGGCTACACCTTC
TRBJ2-5 TRBV6-4 TRBD1 - CASSADRGETQYF TGTGCCAGCAGCGCGGACAGGGGAGAGACCCAGTACTTC
TRBJ2-4 TRBV4-3 - - CASSQGPRENIQYF TGCGCCAGCAGCCAGGGGCCTAGGGAAAACATTCAGTACTTC
TRBJ1-5 TRBV7-9 - - CASWFVGPLNSNQPQHF TGTGCCAGCTGGTTTGTGGGGCCCCTCAATAGCAATCAGCCCCAGCATTTT
TRBJ2-2 TRBV4-3 - once CASSQRGGAGTGELFF TGCGCCAGCAGCCAGAGAGGGGGGGCAGGTACCGGGGAGCTGTTTTTT
TRBJ2-2 TRBV28 - - CASSLIRLGSGELFF TGTGCCAGCAGTTTGATTCGGCTAGGCAGCGGGGAGCTGTTTTTT
TRBJ2-5 TRBV7-6 TRBD2 once CASSVSGRAETQYF TGTGCCAGCAGCGTTAGCGGGAGGGCGGAGACCCAGTACTTC
TRBJ2-2 TRBV30 - - CAWSIQSGELFF TGTGCCTGGAGTATCCAGTCCGGGGAGCTGTTTTTT
TRBJ1-3 TRBV10-1 TRBD1 - CASRATGYGNTIYF TGCGCCAGCAGAGCGACAGGGTACGGCAACACCATATATTTT
TRBJ2-1 TRBV28 TRBD2 - CASSPGTSGYNEQFF TGTGCCAGCAGCCCAGGGACTAGCGGTTACAATGAGCAGTTCTTC
TRBJ2-2 TRBV7-2 - - CASSFRRRTGELFF TGTGCCAGCAGCTTCCGTCGCCGGACCGGGGAGCTGTTTTTT
TRBJ2-7 TRBV5-1 TRBD1 - CASSLGGTGVSYEQYF TGCGCCAGCAGCTTGGGCGGGACAGGAGTCTCCTACGAGCAGTACTTC
TRBJ2-7 TRBV18 TRBD2 - CASGRLAGEYEQYF TGTGCCAGCGGGCGACTAGCGGGAGAATACGAGCAGTACTTC
TRBJ2-3 TRBV18 - - CASSPRDTQYF TGTGCCAGCTCACCTCGAGATACGCAGTATTTT
TRBJ2-3 TRBV29-1 - - CSVEGNTDTQYF TGCAGCGTTGAGGGCAACACAGATACGCAGTATTTT
TRBJ1-1 TRBV29-1 - - CSVGGPGSTEAFF TGCAGCGTTGGGGGGCCAGGGAGCACTGAAGCTTTCTTT
TRBJ2-2 TRBV27 TRBD1 - CASQSPRQGQGNTGELFF TGTGCCAGCCAATCTCCCAGACAGGGGCAGGGGAACACCGGGGAGCTGTTTTTT
TRBJ1-4 TRBV19 TRBD1 - CASSRDRVGKLFF TGTGCCAGTAGTCGGGACAGGGTTGGAAAACTGTTTTTT
TRBJ1-4 TRBV27 - - CASSPMRGGEKLFF TGTGCCAGCAGTCCGATGAGGGGAGGCGAAAAACTGTTTTTT
TRBJ2-7 TRBV10-1 - few CASRVGLYEQYF TGCGCCAGCAGAGTGGGCCTCTACGAGCAGTACTTC
TRBJ2-5 TRBV9 TRBD1 - CASSVTGTEETQYF TGTGCCAGCAGCGTAACCGGGACAGAAGAGACCCAGTACTTC
TRBJ2-3 TRBV7-3 TRBD2 - CASSLPPGLAGPGTDTQYF TGTGCCAGCAGCTTACCCCCGGGACTAGCGGGGCCTGGCACAGATACGCAGTATTTT
TRBJ2-3 TRBV19 TRBD2 medium-sized CASSWTSGNSDTQYF TGTGCCAGTAGTTGGACTAGCGGGAATTCAGATACGCAGTATTTT
TRBJ1-4 TRBV6-6 - - CASSFFGQLPNEKLFF TGTGCCAGCAGTTTTTTCGGACAACTCCCAAATGAAAAACTGTTTTTT
TRBJ1-1 TRBV18 - once CASSPGNRGGMNTEAFF TGTGCCAGCTCACCAGGTAACCGAGGGGGAATGAACACTGAAGCTTTCTTT
TRBJ1-1 TRBV18 TRBD1 once CASSWQGENTEAFF TGTGCCAGCTCATGGCAGGGGGAGAACACTGAAGCTTTCTTT
TRBJ1-4 TRBV7-2 TRBD1 - CASSSGQMEKLFF TGTGCCAGCAGCTCGGGACAGATGGAAAAACTGTTTTTT
TRBJ2-7 TRBV7-2 - - CASSFQGSAYEQYF TGTGCCAGCAGCTTCCAGGGGTCCGCCTACGAGCAGTACTTC
TRBJ2-2 TRBV6-5 TRBD1 - CASSSPGQGRTGELFF TGTGCCAGCAGTTCACCGGGACAGGGGAGAACCGGGGAGCTGTTTTTT
TRBJ2-3 TRBV19 - - CASSGAAGVGDTQYF TGTGCCAGTAGTGGGGCAGCGGGCGTGGGGGATACGCAGTATTTT
TRBJ1-4 TRBV7-9 - - CASSPPLGETTNEKLFF TGTGCCAGCAGCCCCCCTCTCGGGGAGACAACTAATGAAAAACTGTTTTTT
TRBJ2-3 TRBV27 TRBD2 few CASRNTPGGPADTQYF TGTGCCAGCAGGAATACCCCGGGAGGGCCGGCAGATACGCAGTATTTT
TRBJ2-2 TRBV6-5 - once CASTGVNTGELFF TGTGCCAGCACGGGGGTCAACACCGGGGAGCTGTTTTTT
TRBJ2-3 TRBV6-5 TRBD2 - CASSYLAGISTDMQYF TGTGCCAGCAGTTACCTAGCGGGAATTTCCACAGATATGCAGTATTTT
TRBJ2-5 TRBV7-9 TRBD1 - CASSSHRGLLRETQYF TGTGCCAGCAGCTCGCACAGGGGGCTCTTGAGAGAGACCCAGTACTTC
TRBJ2-7 TRBV27 - few CASSLGYGGSYEQYF TGTGCCAGCAGTTTGGGGTACGGGGGCTCCTACGAGCAGTACTTC
TRBJ2-2 TRBV18 - - CASSNEALGELFF TGTGCCAGCTCAAACGAGGCCCTCGGGGAGCTGTTTTTT
TRBJ2-3 TRBV5-1 - - CASSSRWPAGVSDTQYF TGCGCCAGCAGCTCTAGGTGGCCCGCCGGGGTTAGCGATACGCAGTATTTT
TRBJ2-7 TRBV6-5 - - CASSKARGAYEQYF TGTGCCAGCAGTAAGGCCCGGGGGGCGTACGAGCAGTACTTC
TRBJ2-7 TRBV27 TRBD2 - CASSLLGGVHEQYF TGTGCCAGCAGTTTACTGGGAGGGGTCCACGAGCAGTACTTC
TRBJ2-5 TRBV9 - - CASSVGGRETQYF TGTGCCAGCAGCGTGGGGGGTCGGGAGACCCAGTACTTC
TRBJ1-2 TRBV7-9 TRBD1 - CASTVQGQVTNLGYTF TGTGCCAGCACCGTCCAGGGACAGGTGACGAACTTGGGCTACACCTTC
TRBJ1-1 TRBV5-4 TRBD1 - CASSPGTGRGAFF TGTGCCAGCAGCCCCGGGACAGGGCGGGGGGCTTTCTTT
TRBJ2-5 TRBV7-8 TRBD2 - CASRGEGETQYF TGTGCCAGCAGGGGGGAGGGCGAGACCCAGTACTTC
TRBJ1-5 TRBV9 - few CASSVGPRDNQPQHF TGTGCCAGCAGCGTAGGTCCCCGGGACAATCAGCCCCAGCATTTT
TRBJ2-2 TRBV19 TRBD2 - CASSGLGGVTGELFF TGTGCCAGTAGTGGCTTGGGGGGGGTAACCGGGGAGCTGTTTTTT
TRBJ2-7 TRBV5-4 - - CASSLGAGLLYEQYF TGTGCCAGCAGCTTGGGGGCCGGACTCCTCTACGAGCAGTACTTC